The 11 T cell receptor beta chains below come from one sample, sequenced in a study of neurological immune-mediated disorders. A single record per CDR3 protein comes from TCRdb applying MiXCR to the 5' RACE reads. The repertoire holds approximately 87,000 distinct CDR3 sequences, approximately 14% seen once, with approximately 6.8% in the top ten. Source material: PBMCs. The receptors here all came from a woman in her fifties or sixties in good health.

There are many counts of this clonotype. CDR3 residues: CASSLSIAGSTDTQYF. CDR3 bases: TGTGCCAGCAGCTTATCCATAGCGGGGAGCACAGATACGCAGTATTTT. The genes are TRBV7-2 and TRBJ2-3; TRBD2 matches 8 bases. CDR1 SGHTA and CDR2 FQGNSA come from the germline V gene. V lost 2 bases to trimming and J lost 0 bases; unmatched junction nucleotides: 4. The CDR3 is 16 amino acids.

The table lists this clonotype with a few counts. This chain joins TRBV19 and TRBJ2-1; TRBD1 might be the D (6 bases). V shed 4 bases and J shed 4 bases, with 20 bases lying between them. The CDR3 spans 17 residues. Looked up from germline, CDR1 is LNHDA and CDR2 is SQIVND (reference sequence). The CDR3 bases are TGTGCCAGTAGTACTCTGCTTTCGGGACACCCATACAATGAGCAGTTCTTC. This translates into CASSTLLSGHPYNEQFF.

This clonotype occurred many times. This chain connects TRBV28 to TRBJ1-2; 9 positions match TRBD1. V lost 6 bases, J lost 3 bases, and 14 bases stayed unmatched. Germline CDR1 and CDR2: MDHEN and SYDVKM. The CDR3 spans 17 residues. The CDR3 spells CASSEATGTGPDYGYTF. The DNA of the CDR3 is TGTGCCAGCAGCGAAGCAACCGGGACAGGGCCCGACTATGGCTACACCTTC.

This clonotype appeared many times. The chain links TRBV5-6 to TRBJ2-3, with D maybe TRBD1 (6 bases). This CDR3 spans 14 amino acids. The V end was cut by 3 bases, the J end by 2 bases, with 10 bases between. In germline, CDR1 is SGHDT, CDR2 YYEEEE. CDR3 loop: CASSSWTATDTQYF. As DNA, the CDR3 is TGTGCCAGCAGCTCTTGGACAGCCACAGATACGCAGTATTTT.

This clonotype was picked up many times. The chain uses TRBV5-1 and TRBJ2-7; TRBD1 aligns across 7 bases. Germline-derived CDR1 and CDR2 are SGHRS and YFSETQ. This CDR3 has 16 residues. The V and J ends lost 1 base and 5 bases, in that order; junction bases with no gene match: 12. CDR3 DNA: TGCGCCAGCAGCTTGATTTCCGGACAGGTAATCCACGAGCAGTACTTC. This gives the protein CASSLISGQVIHEQYF.

This clonotype was picked up many times. The V and J genes are TRBV3-1 and TRBJ2-3, with TRBD2 as a possible D gene (5 bases). Germline CDR1 and CDR2: LGHDT and YNNKEL (reference sequence). This CDR3 has 13 amino acids. The V end was cut by 7 bases, the J end by 5 bases, with 13 bases between. The CDR3 sequence is CASKVAGGDTQYF. In nucleotides, the CDR3 is TGTGCCAGCAAGGTTGCGGGTGGAGATACGCAGTATTTT.

Notes on this clonotype: Given a much more abundant clone one base away, this may be a read error. V is TRBV20-1 and J is TRBJ1-5, with a possible D match to TRBD1 (6 bases). CDR3 size: 16 residues. Germline CDR1 DFQATT, CDR2 SNEGSKA (reference sequence). The CDR3 coding sequence is TGCAGTGCTAAGGACGGGGGCCCCGGGAGCAATCAGACCCAGCATTTT. This gives the protein CSAKDGGPGSNQTQHF.

This clonotype has ten or more counts. The V call is TRBV20-1, the J call TRBJ2-2, with D tentatively TRBD1 (6 bases). Germline CDR1 reads DFQATT; CDR2 reads SNEGSKA (reference sequence). V was clipped by 2 bases and J by 6 bases, with 13 bases between them. The CDR3 totals 14 residues. CDR3 sequence: CSARFTSGAGELFF. The DNA of the CDR3 is TGCAGTGCTAGATTTACCTCAGGGGCCGGGGAGCTGTTTTTT.

This clonotype was counted ten times or more. The rearrangement joins TRBV28 to TRBJ2-3; D is possibly TRBD2 (5 bases). There are 15 residues in the CDR3. In germline, CDR1 is MDHEN, CDR2 SYDVKM. V was cut by 4 bases and J by 2 bases, with 13 bases left in between. Here the CDR3 reads CASSSGSAHTDTQYF. The CDR3, as DNA: TGTGCCAGCAGTTCAGGTAGCGCCCACACAGATACGCAGTATTTT.

At least ten counts were recorded for this clonotype. The V call is TRBV29-1, the J call TRBJ2-1; 13 nucleotides match TRBD2. V gave up 7 bases and J gave up 4 bases; unmatched junction bases: 4. CDR1 is SQVTM, CDR2 ANQGSEA, per germline. The CDR3 runs to 14 residues. The CDR3: CSAGTSGAYNEQFF. The CDR3 nucleotides are TGCAGCGCCGGGACTAGCGGGGCGTACAATGAGCAGTTCTTC.

This clonotype was counted at least ten times. This rearrangement joins TRBV12-3 or TRBV12-4 to TRBJ2-2; possibly TRBD2 for D (5 bases). V was shortened by 3 bases and J by 2 bases, with 13 bases between the two germline ends. CDR3 length: 16 residues. CDR3 bases: TGTGCCAGCAGTTTGGGAAGCGGTGGAAACACCGGGGAGCTGTTTTTT. Its translation is CASSLGSGGNTGELFF.